These T cell receptor beta chains were read from a single sample in a study of shared clonotypes between healthy human individuals. Clones were sequenced by immunoSEQ multiplex PCR, and TCRdb holds only the in-frame ones, with some missing. This sample yields fewer than 1 million clones, of which about 96% are seen a single time; around 0.25% belongs to the top ten. The sequenced sample was naive CD8+ T cells sorted from blood. The receptors were gathered from a man younger than 40 in good health. The CDR3 runs from the conserved cysteine through the conserved F or W. The order of the fields is J gene, V gene, CDR3 length, clone size, D gene, CDR3 DNA, CDR3 protein. The D gene is left open where the match is weak. Rows may omit the clone size; those that give it use once, few, many or a size class.

>TRBJ2-1|TRBV4-1|11|NA|NA
TGCGCCAGCAGGATAAACAGTGAGCAGTTCTTC
CASRINSEQFF
>TRBJ2-7|TRBV7-6|15|NA|NA
TGTGCCAGCAGCCTTGAGACAGGCCTCTATCGGGAGCAGTACTTC
CASSLETGLYREQYF
>TRBJ2-7|TRBV11-3|13|NA|NA
TGTGCCAGCAGCTTAGGCAGGGGCTACGAGCAGTACTTC
CASSLGRGYEQYF
>TRBJ2-7|TRBV7-8|15|NA|NA
TGTGCCAGCAGCTTAGCTAGCGGAAACTCCTACGAGCAGTACTTC
CASSLASGNSYEQYF
>TRBJ2-3|TRBV4-1|15|NA|NA
TGCGCCAGCAGCCAAGGAGAGAGTCCCACAGATACGCAGTATTTT
CASSQGESPTDTQYF
>TRBJ1-1|TRBV11-2|12|NA|NA
TGTGCCAGCAGCTTCCTGAACACTGAAGCTTTCTTT
CASSFLNTEAFF
>TRBJ2-7|TRBV28|15|NA|TRBD1
TGTGCCAGCAGTTTACCCCAGGGGGCTCTTGACGAGCAGTACTTC
CASSLPQGALDEQYF
>TRBJ2-7|TRBV4-1|13|NA|NA
TGCGCCAGCAGCCACCGGAGGGGGGACGAGCAGTACTTC
CASSHRRGDEQYF
>TRBJ2-3|TRBV7-6|14|NA|NA
TGTGCCAGCAGCTTAGCGTGGGGTCCAGATACGCAGTATTTT
CASSLAWGPDTQYF
>TRBJ2-7|TRBV7-2|15|NA|TRBD1
TGTGCCAGCAGCGTTCCGGGACAGGGAAACTACGAGCAGTACTTC
CASSVPGQGNYEQYF
>TRBJ1-2|TRBV27|15|NA|NA
TGTGCCAGCAGTCCCGCGGGACAACTAAACTATGGCTACACCTTC
CASSPAGQLNYGYTF
>TRBJ2-7|TRBV7-7|13|NA|TRBD1
TGTGCTAGCGGGACAGGGGTTGGCTACGAGCAGTACTTC
CASGTGVGYEQYF
>TRBJ1-2|TRBV7-9|16|NA|NA
TGTGCCAGCAGCTTAGGGGGATCCGGATCAGACTATGGCTACACCTTC
CASSLGGSGSDYGYTF
>TRBJ2-1|TRBV5-1|16|NA|NA
TGCGCCAGCAGCTTGGGACAGAGGAGCTCCTACAATGAGCAGTTCTTC
CASSLGQRSSYNEQFF
>TRBJ1-1|TRBV27|12|NA|NA
TGTGCCAGCAGCGAACACGGCCGAATGGCTTTCTTT
CASSEHGRMAFF
>TRBJ1-1|TRBV5-1|14|NA|NA
TGCGCCAGCAGCGAAGGTCTAGGGATCGCTGAAGCTTTCTTT
CASSEGLGIAEAFF
>TRBJ1-5|TRBV19|13|NA|NA
TGTGCCAGTAGTATAGTTGCCGGTCAGCCCCAGCATTTT
CASSIVAGQPQHF
>TRBJ1-2|TRBV29-1|13|NA|TRBD1
TGCAGCGTTGACAGGGGGCGAGACAATGGCTACACCTTC
CSVDRGRDNGYTF
>TRBJ2-2|TRBV7-2|14|NA|NA
TGTGCCAGCAGCTTAGAAATCGGCCTCCAAAGGCTGTTTTTT
CASSLEIGLQRLFF
>TRBJ2-2|TRBV10-1|15|NA|TRBD1
TGCGCCAGCAGTGATGGACAGGGGGAGGCCGGGGAGCTGTTTTTT
CASSDGQGEAGELFF
>TRBJ2-7|TRBV7-9|12|NA|NA
TGTGCCAGCAGCTTGGGGCGCTACGAGCAGTACTTC
CASSLGRYEQYF
>TRBJ2-7|TRBV30|13|NA|TRBD2
TGTGCCCATTCTAGCGGGAGCTCCTACGAGCAGTACTTC
CAHSSGSSYEQYF
>TRBJ2-7|TRBV5-1|15|NA|TRBD1
TGCGCCAGCAGCATGGGACAGGGGGCGTCCTACGAGCAGTACTTC
CASSMGQGASYEQYF
>TRBJ2-7|TRBV7-6|14|NA|NA
TGTGCCAGCAGCTTAAGAACGCAATCCTACGAGCAGTACTTC
CASSLRTQSYEQYF
>TRBJ1-1|TRBV10-3|12|NA|NA
TGTGCCATCACCGACTCGAACACTGAAGCTTTCTTT
CAITDSNTEAFF
>TRBJ2-7|TRBV6-1|14|NA|NA
TGTGCCAGCAGTGAAAACCTGGGAACCTACGAGCAGTACTTC
CASSENLGTYEQYF
>TRBJ1-4|TRBV28|16|NA|NA
TGTGCCAGCAGTCGCTCCGATGGACAGCTTAATGAAAAACTGTTTTTT
CASSRSDGQLNEKLFF
>TRBJ2-1|TRBV27|15|NA|TRBD1
TGTGCCAGCAGTTACCGGGACAGGCCCTACAATGAGCAGTTCTTC
CASSYRDRPYNEQFF
>TRBJ2-1|TRBV7-8|17|once|TRBD2
TGTGCCAGCAGCTACTTTTTAGCGGGGACCCCACACAATGAGCAGTTCTTC
CASSYFLAGTPHNEQFF
>TRBJ2-7|TRBV4-1|16|NA|NA
TGCGCCAGCAGCCAAGACCCGGGACATATGGCCTACGAGCAGTACTTC
CASSQDPGHMAYEQYF
>TRBJ1-1|TRBV5-1|13|NA|NA
TGCGCCAGCAGCTCACCTAGGAACACTGAAGCTTTCTTT
CASSSPRNTEAFF
>TRBJ2-2|TRBV7-2|13|NA|NA
TGTGCCAGCAGCCCGCAGGGCACCGGGGAGCTGTTTTTT
CASSPQGTGELFF
>TRBJ2-3|TRBV28|13|NA|NA
TGTGCCAGCAGTTTAGGAGGCGCAGATACGCAGTATTTT
CASSLGGADTQYF
>TRBJ2-1|TRBV5-4|12|NA|NA
TGTGCCAGCAGCTTGCGTGACAATGAGCAGTTCTTC
CASSLRDNEQFF
>TRBJ1-2|TRBV6-1|13|once|TRBD1
TGTGCCACTCAACGGACAGGGAACTATGGCTACACCTTC
CATQRTGNYGYTF
>TRBJ2-7|TRBV6-1|14|NA|TRBD1
TGTGCCAGCAGTGGAGACCGGGACAGCAGAGAGCAGTACTTC
CASSGDRDSREQYF
>TRBJ2-2|TRBV29-1|14|NA|NA
TGCAGCGTTGGTCCTCGTTGGAACACCGGGGAGCTGTTTTTT
CSVGPRWNTGELFF
>TRBJ2-1|TRBV5-5|15|NA|NA
TGTGCCAGCAGCTTCACAGGGGAGGGATACATTGAGCAGTTCTTC
CASSFTGEGYIEQFF
>TRBJ2-2|TRBV2|15|NA|TRBD2
TGTGCCAGCAGTGAAAGCGGGAAGAACACCGGGGAGCTGTTTTTT
CASSESGKNTGELFF
>TRBJ1-1|TRBV6-1|12|once|NA
TGTGCCACTGACAGGAGAAACACTGAAGCTTTCTTT
CATDRRNTEAFF
>TRBJ2-7|TRBV15|12|once|NA
TGTGCCACCAGAGGGGCATCCTACGAGCAGTACTTC
CATRGASYEQYF
>TRBJ2-7|TRBV30|15|NA|TRBD1
TGTGCCTGGACCCCCGGGACAGGGTACGGCTACGAGCAGTACTTC
CAWTPGTGYGYEQYF
>TRBJ2-1|TRBV29-1|13|NA|TRBD2
TGCAGCGGTAGCGGGAGGGCCAACGGTGAGCAGTTCTTC
CSGSGRANGEQFF
>TRBJ1-1|TRBV7-9|12|once|NA
TGTGCCAGCAGCTCCAAGGGCACTGAAGCTTTCTTT
CASSSKGTEAFF
>TRBJ1-3|TRBV5-6|16|NA|NA
TGTGCCAGCAGCTTGGGCGGGGGAGGCTCTGGAAACACCATATATTTT
CASSLGGGGSGNTIYF
>TRBJ2-3|TRBV6-5|15|once|TRBD2
TGTGCCAGCAGTCCTAGCGGATACACGTACGATACGCAGTATTTT
CASSPSGYTYDTQYF
>TRBJ1-1|TRBV19|16|NA|TRBD1
TGTGCCAGTAAAGTACCTTTCGGGACAGTGAACACTGAAGCTTTCTTT
CASKVPFGTVNTEAFF